The rows below give T cell receptor beta chains drawn from one sample of a study. Only in-frame clones appear in the TCRdb table, and some are missing; sequencing was by immunoSEQ multiplex PCR. The table shows about 50,000 clones, with approximately 95% occurring only once. The sequenced sample was PBMCs. These receptors originate from a man in his forties or fifties with rheumatoid arthritis. The CDR3 runs from the conserved cysteine through the conserved F or W. The D gene is left open where the match is weak.

TRBJ2-3 | TRBV23-1 | TRBD2 | TGCGCCAGCAGTGGCGGAACTAGCGCACTCTGCACAGATACGCAGTATTTT | CASSGGTSALCTDTQYF
TRBJ2-7 | TRBV27 | TRBD1 | TGTGCCAGCGGACAGGGCGTCCCGTACGAGCAGTACTTC | CASGQGVPYEQYF
TRBJ1-4 | TRBV9 | NA | TGTGCCAGCAGCGTAGTTGAGGGGAGCGAAAAACTGTTTTTT | CASSVVEGSEKLFF
TRBJ1-5 | TRBV20-1 | NA | TGCAGTGCTAGTCGGTTTACCGGGACTTTCTTCGAACCCCAGCATTTT | CSASRFTGTFFEPQHF
TRBJ2-7 | TRBV10-3 | NA | TGTGCCATCAGTGGCACACAAGGTACAGGGAACATCTACGAGCAGTACTTC | CAISGTQGTGNIYEQYF
TRBJ1-1 | TRBV2 | NA | TGTGCCAGCAGTGAATTGGGGGTCCGGAACACTGAAGCTTTCTTT | CASSELGVRNTEAFF
TRBJ2-1 | TRBV5-1 | NA | TGCGCCAGCAGCTTGGGGAGGGGTAATGAGCAGTTCTTC | CASSLGRGNEQFF
TRBJ2-5 | TRBV7-2 | NA | TGTGCCAGCAGCTTACAGGGGCCCCAAGAGACCCAGTACTTC | CASSLQGPQETQYF
TRBJ2-1 | TRBV19 | NA | TGTGCCAGTAGTGGAATCGACCTGGACTACAATGAGCAGTTCTTC | CASSGIDLDYNEQFF
TRBJ2-3 | TRBV9 | TRBD2 | TGTGCCAGCTCCTCTGGCGGGAGGTCAGATACGCAGTATTTT | CASSSGGRSDTQYF
TRBJ1-3 | TRBV7-3 | TRBD1 | TGTGCCAGCAGCCTCTATGGACAGGGTGTGTCTGGAAACACCATATATTTT | CASSLYGQGVSGNTIYF
TRBJ2-1 | TRBV5-1 | TRBD2 | TGCGCCAGCAGCTTTTTCCGGACTAGCGGGCAGTACAATGAGCAGTTCTTC | CASSFFRTSGQYNEQFF
TRBJ2-1 | TRBV30 | NA | TGTGCCTGGACCGTATTCGGCGATGAGCAGTTCTTC | CAWTVFGDEQFF
TRBJ2-7 | TRBV13 | TRBD2 | TGTGCCAGCAGGAAAGCGGGGTACTCCTACGAGCAGTACTTC | CASRKAGYSYEQYF
TRBJ2-1 | TRBV5-6 | NA | TGTGCCAGCAGACTCACAGGGTCCTACAATGAGCAGTTCTTC | CASRLTGSYNEQFF
TRBJ1-4 | TRBV2 | NA | TGTGCCAGCTCCGGCCCGGGGGCGCGAGGTGAAAAACTGTTTTTT | CASSGPGARGEKLFF
TRBJ2-7 | TRBV9 | NA | TGTGCCAGCAGCGATACGGGCGAGCAGTACTTC | CASSDTGEQYF
TRBJ2-3 | TRBV11-2 | TRBD2 | TGTGCCAGCAGCCCCTCCGCATCGCTAGCGGGGGGGCGCACAGATACGCAGTATTTT | CASSPSASLAGGRTDTQYF
TRBJ2-7 | TRBV19 | TRBD1 | TGTGCCAGTAGTATCCAGGGACAGCGTACCTACGAGCAGTACTTC | CASSIQGQRTYEQYF